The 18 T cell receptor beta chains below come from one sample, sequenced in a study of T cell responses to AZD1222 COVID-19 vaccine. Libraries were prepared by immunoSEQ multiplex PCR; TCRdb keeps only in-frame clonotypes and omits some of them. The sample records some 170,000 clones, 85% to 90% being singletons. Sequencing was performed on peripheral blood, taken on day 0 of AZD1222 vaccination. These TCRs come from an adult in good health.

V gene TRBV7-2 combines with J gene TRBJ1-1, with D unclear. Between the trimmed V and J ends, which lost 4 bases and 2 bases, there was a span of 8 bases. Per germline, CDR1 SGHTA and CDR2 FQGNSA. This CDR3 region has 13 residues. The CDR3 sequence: CASSSYLNTEAFF. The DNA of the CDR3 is TGTGCCAGCAGCTCATACTTAAACACTGAAGCTTTCTTT.

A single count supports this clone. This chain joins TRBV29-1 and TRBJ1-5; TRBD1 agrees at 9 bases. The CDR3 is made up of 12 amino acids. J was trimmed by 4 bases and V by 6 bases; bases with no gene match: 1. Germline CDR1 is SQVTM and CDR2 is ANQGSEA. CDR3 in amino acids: CSVQGANQPQHF. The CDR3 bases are TGCAGCGTACAGGGGGCAAATCAGCCCCAGCATTTT.

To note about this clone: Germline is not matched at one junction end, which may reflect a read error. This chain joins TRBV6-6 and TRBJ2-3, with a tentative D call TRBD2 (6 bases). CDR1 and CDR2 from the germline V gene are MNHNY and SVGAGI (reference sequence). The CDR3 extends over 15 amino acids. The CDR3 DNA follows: TGTGCCAGCACTTACTGGCGGGAAAGCACAGATACGCAGTATTTT. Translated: CASTYWRESTDTQYF.

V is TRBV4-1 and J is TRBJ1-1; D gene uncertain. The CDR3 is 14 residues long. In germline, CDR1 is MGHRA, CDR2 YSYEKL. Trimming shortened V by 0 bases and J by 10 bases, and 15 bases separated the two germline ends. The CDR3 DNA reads TGCGCCAGCAGCCAAGAACGAATTCGGGTTTTAGCTTTCTTT. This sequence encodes CASSQERIRVLAFF.

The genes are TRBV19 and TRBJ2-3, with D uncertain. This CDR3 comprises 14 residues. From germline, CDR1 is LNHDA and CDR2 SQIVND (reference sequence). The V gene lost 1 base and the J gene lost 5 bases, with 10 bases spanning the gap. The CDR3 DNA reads TGTGCCAGTAGTATAGGAAGCTCCGGAGATACGCAGTATTTT. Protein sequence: CASSIGSSGDTQYF.

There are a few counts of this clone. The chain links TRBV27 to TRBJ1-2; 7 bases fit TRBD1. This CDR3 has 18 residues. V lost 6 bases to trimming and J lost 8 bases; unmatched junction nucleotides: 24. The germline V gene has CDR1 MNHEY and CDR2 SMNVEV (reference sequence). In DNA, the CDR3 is TGTGCCAGCAGCCTAAGGGGACAGCTGACTTCCGTCGATTTCGGCTACACCTTC. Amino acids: CASSLRGQLTSVDFGYTF.

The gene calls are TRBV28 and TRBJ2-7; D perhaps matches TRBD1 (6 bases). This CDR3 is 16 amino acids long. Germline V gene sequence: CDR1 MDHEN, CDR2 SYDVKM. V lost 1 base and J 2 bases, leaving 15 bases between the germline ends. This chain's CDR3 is CASSLYPGTFTYEQYF. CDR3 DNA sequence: TGTGCCAGCAGTTTATACCCCGGGACATTCACCTACGAGCAGTACTTC.

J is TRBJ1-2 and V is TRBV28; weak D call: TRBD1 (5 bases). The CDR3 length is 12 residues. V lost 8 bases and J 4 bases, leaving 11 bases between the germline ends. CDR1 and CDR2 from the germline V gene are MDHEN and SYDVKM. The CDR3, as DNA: TGTGCCAGCCGTGGGGGTCCCTATGGCTACACCTTC. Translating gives CASRGGPYGYTF.

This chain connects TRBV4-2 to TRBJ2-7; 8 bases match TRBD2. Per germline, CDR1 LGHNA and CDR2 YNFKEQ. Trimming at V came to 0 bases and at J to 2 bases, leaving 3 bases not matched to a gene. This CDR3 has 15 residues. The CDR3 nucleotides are TGTGCCAGCAGCCAAGAGACGGGAGGGACCTACGAGCAGTACTTC. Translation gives CASSQETGGTYEQYF.

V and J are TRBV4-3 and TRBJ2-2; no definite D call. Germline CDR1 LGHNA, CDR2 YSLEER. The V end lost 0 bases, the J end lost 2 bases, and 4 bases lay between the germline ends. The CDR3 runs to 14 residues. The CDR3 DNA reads TGCGCCAGCAGCCAAGATTTTAACACCGGGGAGCTGTTTTTT. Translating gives CASSQDFNTGELFF.

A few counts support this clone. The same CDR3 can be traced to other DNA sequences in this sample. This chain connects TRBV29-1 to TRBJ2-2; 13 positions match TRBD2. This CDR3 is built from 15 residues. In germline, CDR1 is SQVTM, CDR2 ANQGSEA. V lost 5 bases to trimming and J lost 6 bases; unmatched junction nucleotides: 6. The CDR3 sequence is CSVPTSGGASGELFF. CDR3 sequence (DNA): TGCAGCGTTCCTACTAGCGGGGGGGCTTCCGGGGAGCTGTTTTTT.

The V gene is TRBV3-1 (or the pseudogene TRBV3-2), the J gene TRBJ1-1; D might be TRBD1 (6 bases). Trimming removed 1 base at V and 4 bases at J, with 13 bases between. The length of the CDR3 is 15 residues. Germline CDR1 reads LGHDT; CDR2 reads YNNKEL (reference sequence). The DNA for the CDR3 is TGTGCCAGCAGCCAAGGGCCCGGAGGGGGCACTGAAGCTTTCTTT. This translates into CASSQGPGGGTEAFF.

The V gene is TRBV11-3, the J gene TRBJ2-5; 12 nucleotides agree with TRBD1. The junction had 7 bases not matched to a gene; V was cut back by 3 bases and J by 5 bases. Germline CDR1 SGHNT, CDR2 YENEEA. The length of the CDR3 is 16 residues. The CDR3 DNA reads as TGTGCCAGCAGCTTGGGGACAGGGGGCGTAGGGGAGACCCAGTACTTC. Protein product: CASSLGTGGVGETQYF.

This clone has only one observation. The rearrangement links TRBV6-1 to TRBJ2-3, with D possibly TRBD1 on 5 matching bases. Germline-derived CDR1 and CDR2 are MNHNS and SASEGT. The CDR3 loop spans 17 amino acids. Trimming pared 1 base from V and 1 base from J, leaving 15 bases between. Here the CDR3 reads CASSEGYRWGGTDTQYF. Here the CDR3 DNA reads TGTGCCAGCAGTGAAGGCTACAGGTGGGGCGGCACAGATACGCAGTATTTT.

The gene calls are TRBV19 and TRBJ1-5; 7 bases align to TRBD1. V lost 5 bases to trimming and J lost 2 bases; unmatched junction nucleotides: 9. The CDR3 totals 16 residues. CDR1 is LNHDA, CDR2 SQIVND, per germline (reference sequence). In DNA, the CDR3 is TGTGCCAGTAGTCCGGGGGGGACAGCAGGCAATCAGCCCCAGCATTTT. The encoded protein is CASSPGGTAGNQPQHF.

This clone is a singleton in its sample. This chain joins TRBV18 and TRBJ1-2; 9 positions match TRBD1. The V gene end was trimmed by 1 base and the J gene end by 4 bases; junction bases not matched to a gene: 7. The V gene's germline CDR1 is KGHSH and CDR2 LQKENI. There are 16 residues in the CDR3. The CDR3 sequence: CASSPQKSGQGYGYTF. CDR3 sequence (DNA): TGTGCCAGCTCACCACAGAAATCGGGACAGGGCTATGGCTACACCTTC. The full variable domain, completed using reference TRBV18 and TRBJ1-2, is NAGVMQNPRHLVRRRGQEARLRCSPMKGHSHVYWYRQLPEEGLKFMVYLQKENIIDESGMPKERFSAEFPKEGPSILRIQQVVRGDSAAYFCASSPQKSGQGYGYTFGSGTRLTVV.

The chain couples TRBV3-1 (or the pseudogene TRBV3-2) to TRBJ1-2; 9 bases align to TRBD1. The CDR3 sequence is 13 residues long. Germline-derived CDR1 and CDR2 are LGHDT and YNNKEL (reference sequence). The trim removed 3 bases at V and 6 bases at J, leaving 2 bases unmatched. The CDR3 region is CASSHGTGNGYTF. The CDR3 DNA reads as TGTGCCAGCAGCCACGGGACAGGGAATGGCTACACCTTC.

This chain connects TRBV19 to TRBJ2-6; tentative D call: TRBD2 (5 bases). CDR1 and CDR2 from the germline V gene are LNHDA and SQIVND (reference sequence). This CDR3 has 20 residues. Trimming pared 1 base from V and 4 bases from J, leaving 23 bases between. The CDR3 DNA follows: TGTGCCAGTAGTATAGCCTCTACTGTCCGGCCCGAGGGCGGGGCCAACGTCCTGACTTTC. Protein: CASSIASTVRPEGGANVLTF.